This T cell receptor beta chain was captured by sequencing in a study of T cell changes during pregnancy in multiple sclerosis. Assay: immunoSEQ multiplex PCR; the TCRdb copy retains only in-frame clones and omits some. The sample lists under 85,000 clones, around 90% seen once, with roughly 0.3% in the top ten. Trimming shortened V by 0 bases and J by 5 bases, and 8 bases separated the two germline ends. Germline loops: CDR1 LNHNV, CDR2 YYDKDF (reference sequence). The CDR3 has 14 amino acids. Sequences were derived from CD4+ T cells from peripheral blood mononuclear cells, sampled in the third trimester of pregnancy. This receptor was identified in a female donor in good health, enrolled as a control in a pregnancy study. The chain links TRBV15 to TRBJ1-5; no firm D call. The CDR3 DNA is TGTGCCACCAGCAGAGATTCCGCAGATCAGCCCCAGCATTTT. It encodes CATSRDSADQPQHF.